The 10 T cell receptor beta chains below come from one sample, sequenced in a study of blood T cell repertoires in COVID-19. The assay was immunoSEQ multiplex PCR, and TCRdb's table has in-frame clones only and misses some. This table holds about 220,000 clones, 84% found once. What was sequenced was peripheral blood. The receptors shown here come from a young man with active or convalescent COVID-19.

The chain links TRBV29-1 to TRBJ1-1, with TRBD1 matching 7 bases. CDR1 is SQVTM and CDR2 is ANQGSEA in the germline V gene. Losses at the gene ends were 4 bases for V and 4 bases for J; bases not matched to a gene: 12. There are 15 residues in the CDR3. CDR3 sequence: CSVAVIGQGVTEAFF. The DNA of the CDR3 is TGCAGCGTTGCAGTAATAGGGCAGGGGGTCACTGAAGCTTTCTTT.

J is TRBJ1-5 and V is TRBV4-1; D ambiguous. The CDR3 sequence is 14 residues long. Germline CDR1 MGHRA, CDR2 YSYEKL. V lost 4 bases to trimming and J lost 0 bases, with 7 bases between them. The CDR3 reads CASSPQISNQPQHF. The CDR3 DNA reads as TGCGCCAGCAGCCCACAGATTAGCAATCAGCCCCAGCATTTT.

V usage is TRBV2 and J usage is TRBJ1-2; 9 bases fit TRBD1. With 5 bases clipped from V and 6 bases from J, the junction kept 10 bases outside the gene matches. CDR1 and CDR2 from the germline V gene are SNHLY and FYNNEI. The CDR3 extends over 15 amino acids. CDR3 region: CASSYTGQGINGYTF. The CDR3 region has the DNA TGTGCCAGCAGTTATACGGGACAGGGCATTAATGGCTACACCTTC.

This sequence joins TRBV6-5 and TRBJ1-1, with a tentative D call TRBD1 (5 bases). Trimming removed 2 bases at V and 4 bases at J, with 14 bases between. The germline gives CDR1 MNHEY, CDR2 SVGAGI. This CDR3 is 15 amino acids long. The DNA for the CDR3 is TGTGCCAGCAGTTACATTACTTTAAGGGGCACTGAAGCTTTCTTT. It codes for CASSYITLRGTEAFF.

The V and J genes are TRBV29-1 and TRBJ1-3, with a possible D match to TRBD1 (5 bases). The CDR3 length is 13 residues. Trimming cost V 6 bases and J 2 bases, with 11 bases left between them. Germline V CDR1 and CDR2: SQVTM, ANQGSEA. DNA of the CDR3: TGCAGCGTAGTTCAGGGTGCTGGAAACACCATATATTTT. It yields the protein CSVVQGAGNTIYF.

J is TRBJ2-1 and V is TRBV15; D is unclear. Germline CDR1 is LNHNV and CDR2 is YYDKDF (reference sequence). The CDR3 runs 13 residues. Deletions cut 0 bases from V and 5 bases from J, with 5 bases between. Here the CDR3 DNA reads TGTGCCACCAGCAGAGATCAGAACAATGAGCAGTTCTTC. This codes for CATSRDQNNEQFF.

DNA for the CDR3: TGTGCCAGCAGTAAACAGGGGTACACTGAAGCTTTCTTT. Its translation is CASSKQGYTEAFF. This chain connects TRBV12-3 or TRBV12-4 to TRBJ1-1; 7 bases are shared with TRBD1. The CDR3 covers 13 residues. The trim removed 5 bases at V and 3 bases at J, leaving 3 bases unmatched.

This clone was counted only a few times. The chain carries TRBV7-2 and TRBJ1-6, with no clear D. The germline V and J ends were trimmed by 5 bases and 7 bases, with 15 bases remaining between them. This CDR3 is 15 amino acids long. Germline V gene lookup returns CDR1 SGHTA and CDR2 FQGNSA. The CDR3 nucleotides read TGTGCCAGCAGCGCTCACCGGGTATCAAATTCACCCCTCCACTTT. This gives the protein CASSAHRVSNSPLHF.

The rearrangement joins TRBV27 to TRBJ1-6; TRBD1 aligns across 10 bases. The germline V gene has CDR1 MNHEY and CDR2 SMNVEV (reference sequence). The trim removed 0 bases at V and 15 bases at J, leaving 20 bases unmatched. The CDR3 has 19 amino acids. Written as DNA, the CDR3 is TGTGCCAGCAGTTTATCGGTACCGGGACAGGGGCGCCGAGCGGCCCGCCTCCACTTT. It translates to CASSLSVPGQGRRAARLHF.

This clone was seen more than once but under ten times. The chain carries TRBV28 and TRBJ2-2, with TRBD1 matching 10 bases. There are 15 residues in the CDR3. Germline CDR1 is MDHEN and CDR2 is SYDVKM. J was trimmed by 7 bases and V by 6 bases; bases with no gene match: 8. The CDR3 spells CASRMRGQGNGELFF. DNA of the CDR3: TGTGCCAGCAGGATGCGGGGACAGGGGAACGGGGAGCTGTTTTTT.